The 6 T cell receptor beta chains given below trace back to one sample, sequenced in a study of blood T cells in healthy people across ages. Combining a sample-barcoded 5' primer with a J-beta primer mix, a second PCR ran for roughly 7 to 12 cycles. TCRdb ran MiXCR on the 5' RACE reads and lists one entry per CDR3 protein. Counted here are about 970,000 distinct CDR3 sequences, just over 50% occurring once; the ten biggest clones make up 20% to 25%. The specimen sequenced was blood. The receptors shown here come from a woman aged 55-75 years in good health.

The chain combines TRBV20-1 with TRBJ2-5, with D unresolved. Trimming took off 6 bases at V and 11 bases at J, with 22 bases between the two ends. Germline CDR1 DFQATT, CDR2 SNEGSKA (reference sequence). The CDR3 runs to 13 residues. CDR3: CSALGSARNEQYF. DNA of the CDR3: TGCAGTGCACTGGGGTCGGCAAGGAATGAGCAGTACTTC.

This clonotype was seen once. The J gene is TRBJ2-3, the V gene TRBV20-1; a possible D gene is TRBD2 (5 bases). V was shortened by 6 bases and J by 2 bases, with 15 bases between the two germline ends. The CDR3 length is 14 residues. CDR1 is DFQATT, CDR2 SNEGSKA, per germline (reference sequence). Here the CDR3 reads CSAIEGGNTDTQYF. The CDR3, as DNA: TGCAGTGCCATCGAAGGAGGAAACACAGATACGCAGTATTTT.

This rearrangement joins TRBV10-3 to TRBJ2-6; no definite D call. The CDR3 is 15 amino acids. Trimming removed 3 bases from V and 3 bases from J, with 9 bases in between. The germline V gene has CDR1 ENHRY and CDR2 SYGVKD. The CDR3 reads CAISDLVGGANVLTF. Written as DNA, the CDR3 is TGTGCCATCAGTGATCTGGTCGGTGGGGCCAACGTCCTGACTTTC.

This sequence joins TRBV6-5 and TRBJ2-5, with D unclear. CDR1 is MNHEY and CDR2 is SVGAGI in the germline V gene. There are 16 residues in the CDR3. V lost 0 bases to trimming and J lost 2 bases, with 13 bases between them. CDR3 nucleotide sequence: TGTGCCAGCAGTTACTCTAGTCCTCCCGAGCAAGAGACCCAGTACTTC. It specifies CASSYSSPPEQETQYF.

This clonotype has a count of ten or more. This chain joins TRBV4-3 and TRBJ2-3; D possibly corresponds to TRBD2 (6 bases). CDR1 and CDR2 (germline): LGHNA, YSLEER. The CDR3 is 16 residues long. The germline V and J ends were trimmed by 0 bases and 3 bases, with 13 bases remaining between them. The CDR3 is CASSQDASVGTDTQYF. The CDR3 DNA is TGCGCCAGCAGCCAAGACGCTAGCGTGGGTACAGATACGCAGTATTTT.

The chain recombines TRBV20-1 with TRBJ2-2, with D unclear. CDR1 and CDR2 (germline): DFQATT, SNEGSKA (reference sequence). This CDR3 contains 15 residues. With 3 bases removed from V and 6 bases from J, the gap between germline ends came to 17 bases. CDR3 sequence: CSARAGPESPGELFF. CDR3 nucleotide sequence: TGCAGTGCTAGGGCCGGGCCCGAATCCCCCGGGGAGCTGTTTTTT.